The 21 T cell receptor beta chains in this list originate from one sample, sequenced in a study of cytomegalovirus exposure and HLA in healthy donors. 13 Jbeta primers and 60 Vbeta primers were used for the PCR. Generated by immunoSEQ multiplex PCR, the TCRdb table keeps only in-frame clones and is missing some. The repertoire consists of around 190,000 clones, with around 82% occurring once and the leading ten covering 12% to 15%. Sequenced material: PBMCs. The source is a woman aged 30 to 39 in good health and CMV-seropositive.

V gene TRBV15 combines with J gene TRBJ1-1; D is uncertain. The germline gives CDR1 LNHNV, CDR2 YYDKDF (reference sequence). The CDR3 runs to 16 residues. V was shortened by 1 base and J by 1 base, with 13 bases between the two germline ends. This CDR3 reads CATSRAKFESNTEAFF. In nucleotides, the CDR3 is TGTGCCACCAGCAGAGCTAAGTTCGAGTCGAACACTGAAGCTTTCTTT.

This clone has only a few counts. The V gene is TRBV6-5, the J gene TRBJ2-5; D is uncertain. V lost 5 bases, J lost 3 bases, and 13 bases lay in between. Looked up from germline, CDR1 is MNHEY and CDR2 is SVGAGI. This CDR3 has 14 amino acids. Written as DNA, the CDR3 is TGTGCCAGCAGTGAATGGCGGCCTGAAGAGACCCAGTACTTC. Amino acid sequence: CASSEWRPEETQYF.

The genes are TRBV14 and TRBJ1-1; D is possibly TRBD1 (6 bases). The germline CDR1 and CDR2 sequences are SGHDN and FVKESK. This CDR3 region has 15 residues. Between the trimmed V and J ends, which lost 4 bases and 1 base, there was a span of 13 bases. Here the CDR3 DNA reads TGTGCCAGCAGCCTGGGGGCAGGAGAGAACACTGAAGCTTTCTTT. As protein: CASSLGAGENTEAFF.

The chain links TRBV11-2 to TRBJ1-2; 7 positions match TRBD1. Germline V CDR1 and CDR2: SGHAT, FQNNGV. CDR3 size: 15 residues. The junction had 16 bases not matched to a gene; V was cut back by 5 bases and J by 10 bases. The CDR3: CASSPIQGDRGAYTF. As DNA, the CDR3 is TGTGCCAGCAGCCCCATTCAGGGGGATCGGGGTGCCTACACCTTC.

The chain joins TRBV2 to TRBJ2-5, with D possibly TRBD1 on 6 matching bases. CDR3 length: 15 amino acids. CDR1 SNHLY and CDR2 FYNNEI come from the germline V gene. Trimming shortened V by 7 bases and J by 5 bases, and 20 bases separated the two germline ends. The CDR3 here is CASTEDSITIETQYF. In nucleotides, the CDR3 is TGTGCCAGCACCGAGGACAGTATAACGATCGAGACCCAGTACTTC.

This chain joins TRBV28 and TRBJ1-5; 10 nucleotides align to TRBD1. This CDR3 is 17 amino acids long. The ends lost 4 bases at V and 7 bases at J; junction bases unmatched: 13. Germline lookup yields CDR1 MDHEN and CDR2 SYDVKM. The DNA for the CDR3 is TGTGCCAGCAGTTCAACAAAACGGGACAGGGGTGGACAGCCCCAGCATTTT. Its protein is CASSSTKRDRGGQPQHF.

This clone appeared a few times. The gene calls are TRBV7-6 and TRBJ2-6; unclear D gene. Trimming shortened V by 3 bases and J by 0 bases, and 6 bases separated the two germline ends. Germline CDR1 is SGHVS and CDR2 is FNYEAQ. This CDR3 contains 15 residues. The CDR3 region has the DNA TGTGCCAGCAGCTTCCTGAGCTCTGGGGCCAACGTCCTGACTTTC. Its translation is CASSFLSSGANVLTF. The variable domain in full, completed from reference TRBV7-6 and TRBJ2-6, reads GAGVSQSPRYKVTKRGQDVALRCDPISGHVSLYWYRQALGQGPEFLTYFNYEAQQDKSGLPNDRFSAERPEGSISTLTIQRTEQRDSAMYRCASSFLSSGANVLTFGAGSRLTVL.

The chain employs TRBV7-3 and TRBJ1-2; D is unresolved. Germline CDR1 SGHTA, CDR2 FQGTGA. With 5 bases removed from V and 2 bases from J, the gap between germline ends came to 9 bases. The CDR3 is made up of 13 amino acids. CDR3 sequence reads: CASSAGRNYGYTF. The CDR3, as DNA: TGTGCCAGCAGCGCTGGGAGGAACTATGGCTACACCTTC.

The chain employs TRBV5-1 and TRBJ2-3; 10 bases line up with TRBD2. The length of the CDR3 is 20 residues. CDR1 and CDR2 (germline): SGHRS, YFSETQ. V was clipped by 3 bases and J by 0 bases; unmatched bases: 16. CDR3 residues: CASSSLTWALAGISTDTQYF. The CDR3 DNA reads as TGCGCCAGCAGCTCTCTTACCTGGGCACTAGCGGGAATCAGCACAGATACGCAGTATTTT.

As for this clone: The germline gene is not matched at one end of the junction; a read error may be the cause. This rearrangement joins TRBV7-9 to TRBJ2-5; D is unresolved. The CDR3 loop spans 15 amino acids. CDR1 SEHNR and CDR2 FQNEAQ come from the germline V gene (reference sequence). The CDR3 coding sequence is TGTGCCAGCAGCTTATCCGTGGCTGAGCAAGAGGCCCAGTACTTC. It is translated as CASSLSVAEQEAQYF.

The rearrangement uses TRBV9 and TRBJ2-7, with no clear D. V lost 1 base to trimming and J lost 0 bases, with 14 bases between them. The CDR3 is made up of 16 amino acids. The V gene's germline CDR1 is SGDLS and CDR2 YYNGEE. DNA for the CDR3: TGTGCCAGCAGCGTAAAGTCTGGAGTACCCTCCTACGAGCAGTACTTC. Translation gives CASSVKSGVPSYEQYF.

The CDR3 protein is CASSETRGVSEAFF. DNA for the CDR3: TGTGCCAGCAGTGAAACCAGGGGAGTCTCTGAAGCTTTCTTT. J is TRBJ1-1 and V is TRBV6-1; the D gene is possibly TRBD1 (6 bases). CDR3 length: 14 residues. With 2 bases removed from V and 6 bases from J, the gap between germline ends came to 13 bases. Germline CDR1 reads MNHNS; CDR2 reads SASEGT.

The V gene is TRBV9, the J gene TRBJ2-3; D is perhaps TRBD2 (6 bases). Trimming removed 0 bases at V and 8 bases at J, with 13 bases between. This CDR3 region has 14 residues. Germline CDR1 is SGDLS and CDR2 is YYNGEE. The CDR3 bases are TGTGCCAGCAGCGTAGGCGGGATGCAGAGTACGCAGTATTTT. This gives the protein CASSVGGMQSTQYF.

The chain links TRBV28 to TRBJ2-7; D might be TRBD2 (6 bases). The CDR3 consists of 12 residues. V was trimmed by 2 bases and J by 7 bases, leaving 9 bases between them. CDR1 is MDHEN and CDR2 is SYDVKM in the germline V gene. The CDR3 reads CASSLGGWEQYF. For the CDR3, the DNA is TGTGCCAGCAGTTTAGGGGGGTGGGAGCAGTACTTC.

The chain joins TRBV4-1 to TRBJ2-5, with 14 bases matching TRBD2. J gave up 4 bases and V 1 base, and 11 bases lay outside the gene matches. There are 19 residues in the CDR3. CDR1 and CDR2 from the germline V gene are MGHRA and YSYEKL. DNA for the CDR3: TGCGCCAGCAGCCAAGGACGACTAGCGGGAGGGCCTAATCGAGAGACCCAGTACTTC. Protein product: CASSQGRLAGGPNRETQYF.

This sequence joins TRBV27 and TRBJ1-2, with TRBD1 as a possible D gene (5 bases). The germline V and J ends were trimmed by 5 bases and 6 bases, with 16 bases remaining between them. The germline CDR1 and CDR2 sequences are MNHEY and SMNVEV (reference sequence). The CDR3 has 14 residues. CDR3 loop: CASSPLRGIDGYTF. CDR3 bases: TGTGCCAGCAGTCCGTTGCGGGGGATTGATGGCTACACCTTC.

The rearrangement joins TRBV29-1 to TRBJ2-5, with D tentatively TRBD1 (6 bases). Germline V CDR1 and CDR2: SQVTM, ANQGSEA. V was shortened by 4 bases and J by 2 bases, with 8 bases between the two germline ends. This CDR3 comprises 12 residues. CDR3 in amino acids: CSVGGRQETQYF. CDR3 in DNA: TGCAGCGTTGGGGGGCGACAAGAGACCCAGTACTTC.

The gene calls are TRBV11-3 and TRBJ2-3; 8 bases align to TRBD1. J was trimmed by 0 bases and V by 4 bases; bases with no gene match: 12. Germline-derived CDR1 and CDR2 are SGHNT and YENEEA. This CDR3 is built from 18 residues. The CDR3 bases are TGTGCCAGCAGCTCCTATCAGGAACGGACAGGGAGCACAGATACGCAGTATTTT. Its protein is CASSSYQERTGSTDTQYF.

The sample holds a few counts of this clone. The rearrangement joins TRBV5-1 to TRBJ2-2; 8 positions agree with TRBD1. The V gene end was trimmed by 4 bases and the J gene end by 0 bases; junction bases not matched to a gene: 2. CDR3 size: 15 residues. The germline CDR1 and CDR2 sequences are SGHRS and YFSETQ. The CDR3 DNA reads TGCGCCAGCAGCCGGGACAGGACGAACACCGGGGAGCTGTTTTTT. Protein: CASSRDRTNTGELFF.

The count of this clone is one. The rearrangement uses TRBV6-6 and TRBJ2-7, with 10 bases aligning to TRBD2. Per germline, CDR1 MNHNY and CDR2 SVGAGI (reference sequence). This CDR3 contains 16 residues. The V gene end was trimmed by 0 bases and the J gene end by 2 bases; junction bases not matched to a gene: 4. The CDR3 region is CASSYSTTSGTYEQYF. The CDR3 DNA reads TGTGCCAGCAGTTACTCAACTACTAGCGGGACCTACGAGCAGTACTTC.

The chain couples TRBV7-8 to TRBJ2-1; a possible D gene is TRBD2 (6 bases). This CDR3 comprises 13 residues. V was pared by 5 bases and J by 8 bases, with 13 bases between. CDR1 and CDR2 (germline): SGHVS, FQNEAQ. In DNA, the CDR3 is TGTGCCAGCAGCCTCTGGCGGGGAGATGAGCAGTTCTTC. It codes for CASSLWRGDEQFF.